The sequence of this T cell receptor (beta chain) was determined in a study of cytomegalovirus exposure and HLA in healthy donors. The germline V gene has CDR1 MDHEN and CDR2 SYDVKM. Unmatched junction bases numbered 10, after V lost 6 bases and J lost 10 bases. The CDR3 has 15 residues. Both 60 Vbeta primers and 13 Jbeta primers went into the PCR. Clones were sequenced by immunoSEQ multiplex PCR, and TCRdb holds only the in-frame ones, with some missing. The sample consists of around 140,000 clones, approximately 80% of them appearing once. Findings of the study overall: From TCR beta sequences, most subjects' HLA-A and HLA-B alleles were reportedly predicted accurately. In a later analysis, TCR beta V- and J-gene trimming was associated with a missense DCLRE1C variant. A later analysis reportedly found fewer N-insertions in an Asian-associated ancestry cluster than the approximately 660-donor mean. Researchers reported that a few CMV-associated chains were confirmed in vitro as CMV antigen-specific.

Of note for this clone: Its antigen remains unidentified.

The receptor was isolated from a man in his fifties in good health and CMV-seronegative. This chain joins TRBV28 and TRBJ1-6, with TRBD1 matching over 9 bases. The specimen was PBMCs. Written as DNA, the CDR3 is TGTGCCAGCAGGGGGGCGACAGGGGGGCACTCACCCCTCCACTTT. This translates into CASRGATGGHSPLHF.